The sequence of this T cell receptor beta chain was determined in a study of blood T cell repertoires in COVID-19. As for the study in general: Samples taken during acute and convalescent COVID-19 were collected in the United States, Italy and Spain. Sample material is recorded as cDNA or gDNA derived from T cells, B-cell-depleted T cells, or PBMCs.

Per the germline V gene, CDR1 is SGHTA and CDR2 is FQGTGA. The junction had 0 bases not matched to a gene; V was cut back by 2 bases and J by 1 base. The CDR3 has 16 amino acids. Original processing notes: Reference gene primer amplification gave estimated nucleated cell counts. Sequencing was performed with immunoSEQ multiplex PCR; in TCRdb, only in-frame clones are kept and a portion is missing. That table is the source of V, J and clone size, and D and trimming were worked out from the DNA. The sample lists 120,000 to 150,000 clones; about 84% were seen once. This chain connects TRBV7-3 to TRBJ2-3, with TRBD2 matching 13 bases. The sequenced sample consisted of peripheral blood. This TCR came from a man in his sixties with active or convalescent COVID-19. The DNA of the CDR3 is TGTGCCAGCAGCTTAGGACTAGCGGGAGGCACAGATACGCAGTATTTT. Its translation: CASSLGLAGGTDTQYF.